The sequence of this TCR beta chain was determined in a study of T-cell memory formation after mild COVID-19. Overall study context: The study found TCR clusters largely donor specific. Findings and limits, study-wide: Clones that shrank (day 15 to 85) were balanced CD4/CD8, whereas later expanders leaned CD4+. Mainly CM and EM harbored the contracting CD4+ clones; mainly EMRA harbored the CD8+ ones.

In TCRdb, the 5' RACE reads were re-called with MiXCR into one record per CDR3 protein. The profile covers more than 250,000 distinct CDR3 sequences, with about a sixth appearing a single time and 23% taken by the ten largest. A remark on this clonotype: Its antigen is unknown.

The specimen was PBMCs or a T cell subset sorted from them (not recorded which). The receptor was isolated from a man aged 18-30 years who had mild COVID-19 (a few samples of this study predate the infection). Cell type and time point are not known.

This CDR3 reads CSVGLGAQGNTIYF. The DNA of the CDR3 is TGCAGCGTGGGGTTGGGGGCTCAAGGAAACACCATATATTTT. V is TRBV29-1 and J is TRBJ1-3; possible D gene TRBD1, 6 bases. V was pared by 6 bases and J by 4 bases, with 16 bases between. There are 14 residues in the CDR3. Germline CDR1 SQVTM, CDR2 ANQGSEA. The full variable domain, its missing parts supplied by reference TRBV29-1 and TRBJ1-3, is SAVISQKPSRDICQRGTSLTIQCQVDSQVTMMFWYRQQPGQSLTLIATANQGSEATYESGFVIDKFPISRPNLTFSTLTVSNMSPEDSSIYLCSVGLGAQGNTIYFGEGSWLTVV.